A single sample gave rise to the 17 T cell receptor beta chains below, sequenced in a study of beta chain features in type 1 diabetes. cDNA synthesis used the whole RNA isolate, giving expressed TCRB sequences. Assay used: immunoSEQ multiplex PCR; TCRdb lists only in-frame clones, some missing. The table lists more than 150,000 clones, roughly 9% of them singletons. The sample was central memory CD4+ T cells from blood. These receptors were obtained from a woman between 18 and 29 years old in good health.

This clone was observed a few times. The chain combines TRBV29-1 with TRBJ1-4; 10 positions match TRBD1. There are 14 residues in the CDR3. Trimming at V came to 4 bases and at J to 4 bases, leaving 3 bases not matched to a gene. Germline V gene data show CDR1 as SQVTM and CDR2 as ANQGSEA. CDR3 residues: CSVAGDRGNEKLFF. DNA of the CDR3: TGCAGCGTTGCCGGGGACAGGGGTAATGAAAAACTGTTTTTT.

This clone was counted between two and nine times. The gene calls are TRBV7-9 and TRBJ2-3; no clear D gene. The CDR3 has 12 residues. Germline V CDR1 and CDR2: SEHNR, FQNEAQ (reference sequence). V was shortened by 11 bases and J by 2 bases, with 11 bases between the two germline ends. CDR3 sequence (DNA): TGTGCCGGTAGCCTAACCACAGATACGCAGTATTTT. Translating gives CAGSLTTDTQYF.

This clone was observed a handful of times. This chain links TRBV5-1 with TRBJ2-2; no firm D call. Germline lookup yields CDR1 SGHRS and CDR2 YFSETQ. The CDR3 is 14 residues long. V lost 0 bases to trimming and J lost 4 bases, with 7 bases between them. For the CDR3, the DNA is TGCGCCAGCAGCTTGGGCGAGATCACCGGGGAGCTGTTTTTT. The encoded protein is CASSLGEITGELFF.

Written as DNA, the CDR3 is TGTGCCATCAGTGAACAGGGCAATCAGCCCCAGCATTTT. The encoded protein is CAISEQGNQPQHF. The chain combines TRBV10-3 with TRBJ1-5; tentatively, D is TRBD1 (5 bases). There are 13 residues in the CDR3. V lost 3 bases and J 2 bases, leaving 5 bases between the germline ends. CDR1 is ENHRY, CDR2 SYGVKD, per germline.

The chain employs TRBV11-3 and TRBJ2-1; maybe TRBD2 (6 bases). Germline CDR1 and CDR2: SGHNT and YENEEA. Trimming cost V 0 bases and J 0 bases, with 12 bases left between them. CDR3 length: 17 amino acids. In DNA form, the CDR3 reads TGTGCCAGCAGCTTAGAGGGCGTCGGGAGCTCCTACAATGAGCAGTTCTTC. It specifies CASSLEGVGSSYNEQFF.

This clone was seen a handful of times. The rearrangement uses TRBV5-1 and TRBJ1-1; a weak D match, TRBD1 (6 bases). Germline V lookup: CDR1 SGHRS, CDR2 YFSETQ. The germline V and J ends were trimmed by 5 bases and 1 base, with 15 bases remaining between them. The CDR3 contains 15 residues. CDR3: CASSSAGTPNTEAFF. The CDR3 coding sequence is TGCGCCAGCAGTTCTGCCGGGACACCGAACACTGAAGCTTTCTTT.

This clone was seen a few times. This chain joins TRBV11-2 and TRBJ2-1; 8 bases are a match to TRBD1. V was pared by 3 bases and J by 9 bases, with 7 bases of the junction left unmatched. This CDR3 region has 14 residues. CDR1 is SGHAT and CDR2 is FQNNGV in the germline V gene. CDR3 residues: CASSLIRTGIEQFF. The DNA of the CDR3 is TGTGCCAGCAGCTTGATCAGGACAGGGATTGAGCAGTTCTTC.

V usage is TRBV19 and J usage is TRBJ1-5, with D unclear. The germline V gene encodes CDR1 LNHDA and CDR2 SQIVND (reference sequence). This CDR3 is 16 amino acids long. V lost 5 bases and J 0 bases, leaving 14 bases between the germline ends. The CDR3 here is CASSLRGAHSNQPQHF. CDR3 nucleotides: TGTGCCAGTAGTCTTCGAGGAGCACATAGCAATCAGCCCCAGCATTTT.

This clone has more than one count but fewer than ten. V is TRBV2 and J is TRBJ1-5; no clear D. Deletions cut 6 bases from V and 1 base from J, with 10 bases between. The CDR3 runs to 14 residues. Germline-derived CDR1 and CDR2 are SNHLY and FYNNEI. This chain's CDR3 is CASSRRWSNQPQHF. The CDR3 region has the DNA TGTGCCAGCAGCCGGAGATGGAGCAATCAGCCCCAGCATTTT.

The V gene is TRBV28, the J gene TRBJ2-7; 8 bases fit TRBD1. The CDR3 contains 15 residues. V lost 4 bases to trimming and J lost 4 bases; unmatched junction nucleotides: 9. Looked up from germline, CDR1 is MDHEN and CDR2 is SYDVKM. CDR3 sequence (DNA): TGTGCCAGCAGTTCGGTGGCAGGGGGCGGGTACGAGCAGTACTTC. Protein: CASSSVAGGGYEQYF.

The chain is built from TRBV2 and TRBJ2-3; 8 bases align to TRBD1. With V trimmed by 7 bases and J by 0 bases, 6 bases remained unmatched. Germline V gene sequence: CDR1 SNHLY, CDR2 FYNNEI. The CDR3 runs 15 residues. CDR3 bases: TGTGCCAGCATCCGGGACAGGAGAAGCACAGATACGCAGTATTTT. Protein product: CASIRDRRSTDTQYF.

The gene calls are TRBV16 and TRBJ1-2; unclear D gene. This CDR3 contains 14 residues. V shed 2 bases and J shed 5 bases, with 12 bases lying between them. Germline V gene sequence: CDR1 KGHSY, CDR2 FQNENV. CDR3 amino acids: CASSQPEEWYGYTF. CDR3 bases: TGTGCCAGCAGCCAACCCGAAGAGTGGTATGGCTACACCTTC. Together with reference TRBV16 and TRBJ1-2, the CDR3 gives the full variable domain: GEEVAQTPKHLVRGEGQKAKLYCAPIKGHSYVFWYQQVLKNEFKFLISFQNENVFDETGMPKERFSAKCLPNSPCSLEIQATKLEDSAVYFCASSQPEEWYGYTFGSGTRLTVV.

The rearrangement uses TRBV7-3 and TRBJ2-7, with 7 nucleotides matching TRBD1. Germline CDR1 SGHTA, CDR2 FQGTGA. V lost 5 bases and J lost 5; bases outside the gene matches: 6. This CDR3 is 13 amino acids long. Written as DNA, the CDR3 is TGTGCCAGCAGCCGAGGGACAGCCAACGAGCAGTACTTC. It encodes CASSRGTANEQYF.

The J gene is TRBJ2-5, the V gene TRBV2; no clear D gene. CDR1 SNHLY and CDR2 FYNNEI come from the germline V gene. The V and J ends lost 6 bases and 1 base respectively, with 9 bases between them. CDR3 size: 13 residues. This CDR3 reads CASSLFFQETQYF. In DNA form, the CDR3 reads TGTGCCAGCAGCCTCTTCTTCCAAGAGACCCAGTACTTC.

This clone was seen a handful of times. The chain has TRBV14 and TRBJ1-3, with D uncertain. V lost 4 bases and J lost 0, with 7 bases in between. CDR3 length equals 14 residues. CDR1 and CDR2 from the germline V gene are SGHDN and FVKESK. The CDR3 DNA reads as TGTGCCAGCAGCCCCTCCGTCTCTGGAAACACCATATATTTT. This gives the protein CASSPSVSGNTIYF.

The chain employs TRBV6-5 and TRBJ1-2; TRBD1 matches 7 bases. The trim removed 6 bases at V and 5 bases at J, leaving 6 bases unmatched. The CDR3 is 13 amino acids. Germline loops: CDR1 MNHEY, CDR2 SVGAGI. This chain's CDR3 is CASRGQNRYGYTF. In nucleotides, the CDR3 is TGTGCCAGCAGGGGACAGAATAGATATGGCTACACCTTC.

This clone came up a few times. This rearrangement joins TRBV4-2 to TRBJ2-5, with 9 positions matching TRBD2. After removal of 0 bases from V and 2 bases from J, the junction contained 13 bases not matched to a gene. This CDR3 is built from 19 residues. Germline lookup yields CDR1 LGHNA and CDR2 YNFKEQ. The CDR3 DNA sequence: TGTGCCAGCAGCCAAGAGTTAGGCGGCGGGGGGGCCGTACAAGAGACCCAGTACTTC. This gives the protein CASSQELGGGGAVQETQYF.